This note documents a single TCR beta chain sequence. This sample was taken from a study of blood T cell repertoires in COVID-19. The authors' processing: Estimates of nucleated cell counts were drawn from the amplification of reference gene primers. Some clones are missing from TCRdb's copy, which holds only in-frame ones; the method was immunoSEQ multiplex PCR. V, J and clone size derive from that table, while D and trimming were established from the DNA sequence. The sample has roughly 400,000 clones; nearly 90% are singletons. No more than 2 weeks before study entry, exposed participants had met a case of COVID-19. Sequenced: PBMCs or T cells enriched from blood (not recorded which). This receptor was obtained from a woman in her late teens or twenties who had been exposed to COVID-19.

CDR3 sequence reads: CASSLEPGQDFRDYTF. CDR3 DNA sequence: TGTGCCAGCAGCTTGGAACCGGGACAGGATTTTAGGGACTACACCTTC. The chain recombines TRBV5-6 with TRBJ1-2; 8 bases align to TRBD1. V dropped 0 bases and J dropped 10; count of bases not matched to a gene: 14. This CDR3 region has 16 residues. Germline lookup yields CDR1 SGHDT and CDR2 YYEEEE.